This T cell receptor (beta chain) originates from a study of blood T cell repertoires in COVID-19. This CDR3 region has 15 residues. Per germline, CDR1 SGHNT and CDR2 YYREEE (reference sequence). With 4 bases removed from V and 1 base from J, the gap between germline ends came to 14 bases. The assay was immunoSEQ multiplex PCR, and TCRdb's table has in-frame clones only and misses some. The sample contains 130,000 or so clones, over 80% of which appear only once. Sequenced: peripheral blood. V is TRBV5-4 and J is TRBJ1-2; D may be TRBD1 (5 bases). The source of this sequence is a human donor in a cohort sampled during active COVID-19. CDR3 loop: CASSPRQTLNYGYTF. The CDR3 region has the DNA TGTGCCAGCAGCCCAAGACAGACCCTTAACTATGGCTACACCTTC. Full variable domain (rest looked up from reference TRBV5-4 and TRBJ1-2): ETGVTQSPTHLIKTRGQQVTLRCSSQSGHNTVSWYQQALGQGPQFIFQYYREEENGRGNFPPRFSGLQFPNYSSELNVNALELDDSALYLCASSPRQTLNYGYTFGSGTRLTVV.